This T cell receptor beta chain is drawn from a study of blood T cell repertoires in COVID-19. Study-wide context: The United States, Italy and Spain provided the acute and convalescent COVID-19 samples.

Authors' analysis steps: Estimation of nucleated cell counts was performed using reference gene primer amplification. The assay was immunoSEQ multiplex PCR, and TCRdb's table has in-frame clones only and misses some. That table supplies the V and J calls and clone size; D and trimming were determined from the DNA. The sample has some 200,000 clones; more than 70% are singletons. Germline V gene sequence: CDR1 SGHRS, CDR2 YFSETQ. The CDR3 runs to 15 residues. V lost 6 bases and J lost 6, with 19 bases in between. The clonotype was recovered from a man aged 45-65 years with COVID-19, enrolled during active disease. V and J are TRBV5-1 and TRBJ1-5; perhaps TRBD1 as D (6 bases). Input material: peripheral blood. CDR3 bases: TGCGCCAGCACCGTACCTCGGGGGGCTATTCAGCCCCAGCATTTT. The encoded protein is CASTVPRGAIQPQHF.